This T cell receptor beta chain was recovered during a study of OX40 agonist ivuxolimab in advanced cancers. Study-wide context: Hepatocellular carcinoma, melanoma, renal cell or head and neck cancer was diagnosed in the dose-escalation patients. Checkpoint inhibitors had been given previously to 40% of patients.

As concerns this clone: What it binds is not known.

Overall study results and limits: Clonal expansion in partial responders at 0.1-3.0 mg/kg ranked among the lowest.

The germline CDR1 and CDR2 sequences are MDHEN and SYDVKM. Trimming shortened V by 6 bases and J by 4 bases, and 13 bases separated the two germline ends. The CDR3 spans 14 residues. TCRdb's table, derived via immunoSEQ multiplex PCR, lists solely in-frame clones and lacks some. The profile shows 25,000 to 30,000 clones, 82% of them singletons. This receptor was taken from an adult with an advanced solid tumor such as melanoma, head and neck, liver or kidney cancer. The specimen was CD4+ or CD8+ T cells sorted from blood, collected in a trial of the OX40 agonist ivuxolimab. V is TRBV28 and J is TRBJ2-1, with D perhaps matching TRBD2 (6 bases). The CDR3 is CASSPGGTYNEQFF. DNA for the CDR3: TGTGCCAGCAGCCCTGGGGGGACTTACAATGAGCAGTTCTTC.